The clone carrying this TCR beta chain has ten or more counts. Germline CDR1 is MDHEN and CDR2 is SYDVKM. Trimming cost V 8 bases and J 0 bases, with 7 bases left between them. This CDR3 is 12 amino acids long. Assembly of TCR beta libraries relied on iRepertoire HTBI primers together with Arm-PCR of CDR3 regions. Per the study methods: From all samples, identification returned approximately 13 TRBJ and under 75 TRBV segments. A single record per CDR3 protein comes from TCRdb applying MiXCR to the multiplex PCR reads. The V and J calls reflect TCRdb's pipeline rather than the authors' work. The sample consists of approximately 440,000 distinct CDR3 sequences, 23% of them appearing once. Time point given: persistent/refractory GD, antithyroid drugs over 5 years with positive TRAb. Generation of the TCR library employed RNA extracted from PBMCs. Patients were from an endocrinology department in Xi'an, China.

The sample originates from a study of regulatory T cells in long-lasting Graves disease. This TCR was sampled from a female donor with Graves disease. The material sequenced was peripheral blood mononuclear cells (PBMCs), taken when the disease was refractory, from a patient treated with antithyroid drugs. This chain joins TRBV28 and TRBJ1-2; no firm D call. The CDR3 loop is CASGVPNYGYTF. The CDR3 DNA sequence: TGTGCCAGCGGAGTACCTAACTATGGCTACACCTTC.